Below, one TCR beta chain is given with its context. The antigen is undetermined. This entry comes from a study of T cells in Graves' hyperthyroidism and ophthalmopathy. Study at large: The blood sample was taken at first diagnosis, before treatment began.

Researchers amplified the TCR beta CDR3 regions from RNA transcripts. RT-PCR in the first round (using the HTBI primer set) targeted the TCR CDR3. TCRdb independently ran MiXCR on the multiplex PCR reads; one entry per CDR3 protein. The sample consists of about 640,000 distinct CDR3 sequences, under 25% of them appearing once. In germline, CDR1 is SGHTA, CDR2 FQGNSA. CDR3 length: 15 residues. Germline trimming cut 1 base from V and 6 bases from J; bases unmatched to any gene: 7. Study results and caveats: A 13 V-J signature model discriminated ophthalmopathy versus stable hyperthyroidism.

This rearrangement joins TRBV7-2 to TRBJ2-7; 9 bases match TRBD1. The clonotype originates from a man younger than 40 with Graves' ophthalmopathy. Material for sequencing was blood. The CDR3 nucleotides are TGTGCCAGCAGCTTAGTAGGGACAGGGTCCCTCGAGCAGTACTTC. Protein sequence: CASSLVGTGSLEQYF.